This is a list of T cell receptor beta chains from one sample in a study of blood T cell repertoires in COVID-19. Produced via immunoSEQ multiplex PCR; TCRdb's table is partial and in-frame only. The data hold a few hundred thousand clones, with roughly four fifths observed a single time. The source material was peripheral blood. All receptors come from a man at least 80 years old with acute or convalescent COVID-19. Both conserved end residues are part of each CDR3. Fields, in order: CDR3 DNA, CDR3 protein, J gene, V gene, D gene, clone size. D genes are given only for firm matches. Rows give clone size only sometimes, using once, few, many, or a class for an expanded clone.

TGTGCCAGCAGCGTAGGACTAGCTTCGACAGATACGCAGTATTTT	CASSVGLASTDTQYF	TRBJ2-3	TRBV9	TRBD2	.
TGTGCCAGTAGTCCACCCGGGACAGGGGGCAATCAGCCCCAGCATTTT	CASSPPGTGGNQPQHF	TRBJ1-5	TRBV19	TRBD1	.
TGTGCCAGCACAGGGGGCATCGATGAGCAGTTCTTC	CASTGGIDEQFF	TRBJ2-1	TRBV27	TRBD1	once
TGTGCCAGTAGCCTCGTCGGGATCTTCAATCAGCCCCAGCATTTT	CASSLVGIFNQPQHF	TRBJ1-5	TRBV19	.	.
TGTGCCAGCTGTCGAGGGGGCGCGGACTATGGCTACACCTTC	CASCRGGADYGYTF	TRBJ1-2	TRBV6-5	TRBD1	.
TGTGCCAGCAGCCTCCAGGGGGCGATCACTGAAGCTTTCTTT	CASSLQGAITEAFF	TRBJ1-1	TRBV5-4	TRBD1	.
TGTGCCAGCAGCTCAGGAGGACCGGGATATAGCAATCAGCCCCAGCATTTT	CASSSGGPGYSNQPQHF	TRBJ1-5	TRBV5-4	.	.
TGTGCCAGCAGCCCTCAGGGGCCACTAGCGGGTGAGCAGTTCTTC	CASSPQGPLAGEQFF	TRBJ2-1	TRBV11-2	TRBD2	.
TGTGCCAGTCGGGAGATCGAAGGTTTGGAGTACTTC	CASREIEGLEYF	TRBJ2-7	TRBV6-5	.	.
TGCGCCAGCAGCTTGTCAGGGACCTACGAGCAGTACTTC	CASSLSGTYEQYF	TRBJ2-7	TRBV5-1	.	.
TGCGCCAGCAGCCCGGACCCCGACAGGGGCAATGAGCAGTTCTTC	CASSPDPDRGNEQFF	TRBJ2-1	TRBV5-1	TRBD1	.
TGTGCCAGCAGGAGGGAAAGCGCCATGAACACTGAAGCTTTCTTT	CASRRESAMNTEAFF	TRBJ1-1	TRBV2	.	.
TGTGCCACCAGTGAGGCAGGGCGCTATGGCTACACCTTC	CATSEAGRYGYTF	TRBJ1-2	TRBV24-1	.	.
TGCGCCAGCAGCATGGAGGCCCAGCGAATCAATGAGCAGTTCTTC	CASSMEAQRINEQFF	TRBJ2-1	TRBV5-1	.	.
TGCGCCAGCAGCCAAGGGAACGGGAGGTCGTACGAGCAGTACTTC	CASSQGNGRSYEQYF	TRBJ2-7	TRBV4-1	TRBD2	.
TGTGCCAGCTCACCACGGCAGGGGGAGAACTATGGCTACACCTTC	CASSPRQGENYGYTF	TRBJ1-2	TRBV18	TRBD1	.
TGTGCCTGGAAAAAGGGACTAGCGGGAGGTAATGAGCAGTTCTTC	CAWKKGLAGGNEQFF	TRBJ2-1	TRBV30	TRBD2	.
TGCGCCAGCAGCCAAGAAGCCAGGGCCGCCGGAAACACCATATATTTT	CASSQEARAAGNTIYF	TRBJ1-3	TRBV4-1	.	.
TGTGCCAGCAGTTCCGGGGGGGCCGGATCCTACGAGCAGTACTTC	CASSSGGAGSYEQYF	TRBJ2-7	TRBV6-5	TRBD2	.
TGTGCCAGCAGCCTAGGGGGCCTTGGACTAGCGGTTTCCTACGAGCAGTACTTC	CASSLGGLGLAVSYEQYF	TRBJ2-7	TRBV7-2	TRBD2	.
TGTGCCAGCAGACATCCCGCGAACACCGGGGAGCTGTTTTTT	CASRHPANTGELFF	TRBJ2-2	TRBV27	.	.
TGTGCCAGTAGTCCTAAGGCTCTAGCGGGCCGCCGGGTCGGGACAGATACGCAGTATTTT	CASSPKALAGRRVGTDTQYF	TRBJ2-3	TRBV19	TRBD2	.
TGTGCCAGCGGGGACAGTATGAACACTGAAGCTTTCTTT	CASGDSMNTEAFF	TRBJ1-1	TRBV28	TRBD1	.
TGCGCCAGCAGCTTGGTAGCGGGGGGAGGAAATGAGCAGTTCTTC	CASSLVAGGGNEQFF	TRBJ2-1	TRBV5-1	TRBD2	once